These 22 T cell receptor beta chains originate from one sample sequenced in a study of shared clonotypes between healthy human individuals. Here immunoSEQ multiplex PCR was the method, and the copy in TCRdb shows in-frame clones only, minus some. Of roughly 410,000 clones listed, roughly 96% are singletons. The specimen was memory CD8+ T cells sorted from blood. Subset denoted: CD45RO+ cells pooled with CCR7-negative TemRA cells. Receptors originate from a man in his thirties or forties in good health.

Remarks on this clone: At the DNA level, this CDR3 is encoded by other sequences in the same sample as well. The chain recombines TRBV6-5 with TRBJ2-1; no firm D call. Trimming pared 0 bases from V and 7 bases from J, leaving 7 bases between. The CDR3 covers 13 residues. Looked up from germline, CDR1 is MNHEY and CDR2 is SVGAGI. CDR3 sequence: CASSYSTGNEQFF. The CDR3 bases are TGTGCCAGCAGTTACTCGACTGGGAATGAGCAGTTCTTC.

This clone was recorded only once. DNA of the CDR3: TGTGCCAGCAGCGTAGGTCAGGGAGGAAACATTCAGTACTTC. This sequence encodes CASSVGQGGNIQYF. V gene TRBV9 combines with J gene TRBJ2-4; D might be TRBD2 (6 bases). The CDR3 spans 14 residues. Per germline, CDR1 SGDLS and CDR2 YYNGEE. Trimming left V 0 bases short and J 6 bases short, with 10 bases between.

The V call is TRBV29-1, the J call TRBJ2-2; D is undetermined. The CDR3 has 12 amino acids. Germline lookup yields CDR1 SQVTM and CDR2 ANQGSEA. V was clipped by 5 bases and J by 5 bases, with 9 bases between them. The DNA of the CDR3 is TGCAGCGTTTTGGGCGGAACCGGGGAGCTGTTTTTT. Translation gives CSVLGGTGELFF.

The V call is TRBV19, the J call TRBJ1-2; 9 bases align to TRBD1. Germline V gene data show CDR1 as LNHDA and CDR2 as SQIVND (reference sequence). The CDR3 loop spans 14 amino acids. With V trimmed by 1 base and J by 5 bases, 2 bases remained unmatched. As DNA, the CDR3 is TGTGCCAGTAGTATAGTCGACAGGGGGTATGGCTACACCTTC. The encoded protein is CASSIVDRGYGYTF.

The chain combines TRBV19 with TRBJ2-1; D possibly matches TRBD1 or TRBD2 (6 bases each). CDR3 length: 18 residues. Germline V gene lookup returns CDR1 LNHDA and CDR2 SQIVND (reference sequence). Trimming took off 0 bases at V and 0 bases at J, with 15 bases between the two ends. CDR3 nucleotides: TGTGCCAGTAGTATAGACAGGGGAGGAGCGAGCTCCTACAATGAGCAGTTCTTC. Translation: CASSIDRGGASSYNEQFF.

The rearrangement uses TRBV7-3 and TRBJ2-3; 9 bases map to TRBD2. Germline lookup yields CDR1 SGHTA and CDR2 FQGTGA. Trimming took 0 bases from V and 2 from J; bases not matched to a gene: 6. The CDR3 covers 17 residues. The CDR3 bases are TGTGCCAGCAGCTTAACGGAAATAGCGGGAGTCACAGATACGCAGTATTTT. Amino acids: CASSLTEIAGVTDTQYF.

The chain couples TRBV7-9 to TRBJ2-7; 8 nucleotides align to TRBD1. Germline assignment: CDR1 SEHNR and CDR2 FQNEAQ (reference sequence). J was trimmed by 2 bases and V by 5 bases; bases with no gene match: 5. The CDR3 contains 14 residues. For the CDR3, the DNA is TGTGCCAGCAGCCGACGGACAGGGCCCTACGAGCAGTACTTC. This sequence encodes CASSRRTGPYEQYF.

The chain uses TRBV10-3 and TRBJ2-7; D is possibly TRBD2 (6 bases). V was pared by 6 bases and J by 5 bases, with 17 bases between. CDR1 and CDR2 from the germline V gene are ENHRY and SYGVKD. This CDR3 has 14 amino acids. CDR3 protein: CAISGSFVSDEQYF. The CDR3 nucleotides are TGTGCCATCAGCGGGAGCTTTGTCTCGGACGAGCAGTACTTC.

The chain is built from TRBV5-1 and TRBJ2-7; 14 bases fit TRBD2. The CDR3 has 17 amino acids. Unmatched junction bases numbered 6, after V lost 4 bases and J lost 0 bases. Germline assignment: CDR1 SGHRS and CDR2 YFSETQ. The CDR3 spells CASSAGLAGANSYEQYF. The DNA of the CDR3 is TGCGCCAGCAGCGCGGGACTAGCGGGAGCTAACTCCTACGAGCAGTACTTC. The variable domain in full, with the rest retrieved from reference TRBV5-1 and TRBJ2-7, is KAGVTQTPRYLIKTRGQQVTLSCSPISGHRSVSWYQQTPGQGLQFLFEYFSETQRNKGNFPGRFSGRQFSNSRSEMNVSTLELGDSALYLCASSAGLAGANSYEQYFGPGTRLTVT.

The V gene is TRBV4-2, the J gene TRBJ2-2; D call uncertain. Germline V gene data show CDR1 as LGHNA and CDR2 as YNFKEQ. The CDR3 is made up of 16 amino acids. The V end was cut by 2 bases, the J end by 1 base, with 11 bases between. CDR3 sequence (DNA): TGTGCCAGCAGCCAAAAGCCAACCTTGAACACCGGGGAGCTGTTTTTT. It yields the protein CASSQKPTLNTGELFF.

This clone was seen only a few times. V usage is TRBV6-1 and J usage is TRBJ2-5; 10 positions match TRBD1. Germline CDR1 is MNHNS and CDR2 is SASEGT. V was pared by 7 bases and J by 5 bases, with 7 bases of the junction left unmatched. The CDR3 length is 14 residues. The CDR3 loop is CASTRQGAGETQYF. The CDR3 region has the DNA TGTGCCAGCACACGACAGGGGGCGGGGGAGACCCAGTACTTC.

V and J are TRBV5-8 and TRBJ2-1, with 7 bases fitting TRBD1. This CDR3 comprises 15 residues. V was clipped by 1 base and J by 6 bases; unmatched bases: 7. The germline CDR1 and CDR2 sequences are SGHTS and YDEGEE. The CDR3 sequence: CASSLRGHRSNEQFF. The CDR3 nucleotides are TGTGCCAGCAGCTTGAGGGGGCACCGATCCAATGAGCAGTTCTTC.

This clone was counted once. Here the CDR3 reads CASSLSTGHPSNQPQHF. The DNA of the CDR3 is TGTGCCAGCAGTTTATCCACGGGACACCCTAGCAATCAGCCCCAGCATTTT. The chain is built from TRBV28 and TRBJ1-5, with D possibly matching TRBD1 (6 bases). CDR1 is MDHEN, CDR2 SYDVKM, per germline. V shed 1 base and J shed 0 bases, with 13 bases lying between them. The CDR3 loop spans 17 amino acids. Complete variable domain (other parts from reference TRBV28 and TRBJ1-5): DVKVTQSSRYLVKRTGEKVFLECVQDMDHENMFWYRQDPGLGLRLIYFSYDVKMKEKGDIPEGYSVSREKKERFSLILESASTNQTSMYLCASSLSTGHPSNQPQHFGDGTRLSIL.

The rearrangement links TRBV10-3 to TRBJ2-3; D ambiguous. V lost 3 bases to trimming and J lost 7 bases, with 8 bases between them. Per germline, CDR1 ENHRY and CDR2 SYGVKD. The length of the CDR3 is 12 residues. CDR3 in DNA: TGTGCCATCAGTGATCCCGACTATACGCAGTATTTT. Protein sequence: CAISDPDYTQYF.

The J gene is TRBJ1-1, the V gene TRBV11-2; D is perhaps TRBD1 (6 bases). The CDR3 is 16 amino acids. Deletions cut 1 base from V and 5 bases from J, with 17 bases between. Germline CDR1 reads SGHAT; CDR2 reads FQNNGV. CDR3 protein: CASSLGRQVLVTEAFF. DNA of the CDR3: TGTGCCAGCAGCTTAGGTAGACAGGTGTTAGTTACTGAAGCTTTCTTT.

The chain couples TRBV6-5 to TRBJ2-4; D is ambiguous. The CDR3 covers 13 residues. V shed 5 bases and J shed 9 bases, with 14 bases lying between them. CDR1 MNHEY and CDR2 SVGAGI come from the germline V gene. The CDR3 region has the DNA TGTGCCAGCAGTCCAGTTCCTCAGGCCATTCAGTACTTC. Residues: CASSPVPQAIQYF.

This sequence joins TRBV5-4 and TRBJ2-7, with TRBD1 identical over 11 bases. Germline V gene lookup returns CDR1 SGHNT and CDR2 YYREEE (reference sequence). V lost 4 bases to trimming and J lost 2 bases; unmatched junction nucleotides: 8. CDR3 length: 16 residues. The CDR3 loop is CASSHFPGQGAYEQYF. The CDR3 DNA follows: TGTGCCAGCAGCCATTTCCCGGGACAGGGGGCCTACGAGCAGTACTTC.

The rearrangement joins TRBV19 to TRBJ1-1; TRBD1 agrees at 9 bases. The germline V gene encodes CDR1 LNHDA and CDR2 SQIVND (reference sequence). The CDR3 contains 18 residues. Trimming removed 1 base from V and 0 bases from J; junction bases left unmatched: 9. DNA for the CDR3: TGTGCCAGTAGTATAGCTGGGACAGGGCGTCCGGTGAACACTGAAGCTTTCTTT. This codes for CASSIAGTGRPVNTEAFF. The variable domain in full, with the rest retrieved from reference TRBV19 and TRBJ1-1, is DGGITQSPKYLFRKEGQNVTLSCEQNLNHDAMYWYRQDPGQGLRLIYYSQIVNDFQKGDIAEGYSVSREKKESFPLTVTSAQKNPTAFYLCASSIAGTGRPVNTEAFFGQGTRLTVV.

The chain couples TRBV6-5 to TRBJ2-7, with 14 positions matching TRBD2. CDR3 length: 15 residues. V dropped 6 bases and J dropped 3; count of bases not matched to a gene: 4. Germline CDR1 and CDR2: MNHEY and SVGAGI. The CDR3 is CASRPGLAGVYEQYF. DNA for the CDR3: TGTGCCAGCAGACCGGGACTAGCGGGAGTCTACGAGCAGTACTTC.

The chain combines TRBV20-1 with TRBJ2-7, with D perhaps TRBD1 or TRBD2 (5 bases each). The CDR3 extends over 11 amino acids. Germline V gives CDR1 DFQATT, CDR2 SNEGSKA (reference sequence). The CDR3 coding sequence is TGCAGCGGGACGGACTCCTACGAGCAGTACTTC. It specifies CSGTDSYEQYF.

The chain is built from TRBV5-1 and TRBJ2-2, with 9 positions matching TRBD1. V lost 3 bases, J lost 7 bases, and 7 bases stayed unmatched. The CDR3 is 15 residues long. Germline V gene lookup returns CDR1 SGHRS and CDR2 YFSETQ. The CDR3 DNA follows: TGCGCCAGCAGCTGGGACAGGGTCGTGGTCGGGGAGCTGTTTTTT. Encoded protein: CASSWDRVVVGELFF.

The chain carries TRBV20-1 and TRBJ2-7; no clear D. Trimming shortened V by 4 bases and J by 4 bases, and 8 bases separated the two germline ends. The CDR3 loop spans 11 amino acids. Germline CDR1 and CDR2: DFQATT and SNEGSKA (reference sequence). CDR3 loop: CSANREYEQYF. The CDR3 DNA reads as TGCAGTGCTAACAGAGAGTACGAGCAGTACTTC.